The rows below give T cell receptor beta chains drawn from one sample of a study of blood T cells in healthy people across ages. TCRdb re-called the 5' RACE reads through MiXCR, storing one row per CDR3 protein. The sample lists around 940,000 distinct CDR3 sequences; roughly half were seen once. The sample taken for sequencing was blood. The receptor set was obtained from a woman in her fifties or sixties in good health. The CDR3 runs from the conserved cysteine through the conserved F or W. D genes are given only for firm matches. Expanded clones are given a class, and other clones once, few, many or no size at all.

CDR3 length,J gene,D gene,clone size,V gene,CDR3 DNA,CDR3 protein
13,TRBJ1-2,TRBD1,.,TRBV5-6,TGTGCCAGCAGCTCAGGACAGGCCTATGGCTACACCTTC,CASSSGQAYGYTF
11,TRBJ2-5,.,many,TRBV29-1,TGCATCGAGAACGGGCGGGAGACCCAGTACTTC,CIENGRETQYF
16,TRBJ2-5,TRBD1,few,TRBV5-1,TGCGCCAGCAGCTGGACGCTGACAGGGAGCCAAGAGACCCAGTACTTC,CASSWTLTGSQETQYF
18,TRBJ2-7,TRBD2,.,TRBV2,TGTGCCAGCAGGAGTAGTACTAGCGTGGGGGGTAGCTCCTACGAGCAGTACTTC,CASRSSTSVGGSSYEQYF
15,TRBJ2-3,.,.,TRBV7-2,TGTGCCAGCAGCCGAGAAAGGGGCCCCACAGATACGCAGTATTTT,CASSRERGPTDTQYF
17,TRBJ2-1,TRBD2,.,TRBV7-2,TGTGCCAGCAGCTTTAAACTTAGCGGGAGGGCCTACAATGAGCAGTTCTTC,CASSFKLSGRAYNEQFF
14,TRBJ1-4,.,.,TRBV7-8,TGTGCCAGCAGCGATGGGGGAGGGTATGAAAAACTGTTTTTT,CASSDGGGYEKLFF
14,TRBJ2-3,.,.,TRBV20-1,TGCAGTGCTAGAGTCGATTCTAGCACAGATACGCAGTATTTT,CSARVDSSTDTQYF
14,TRBJ2-7,.,few,TRBV27,TGTGCCAGCAGTCCCGTTTCGGGAGAGGGCGAGCAGTACTTC,CASSPVSGEGEQYF
13,TRBJ2-7,.,.,TRBV10-3,TGTGCCATCAGTGCGCAGGGTCCCTACGAGCAGTACTTC,CAISAQGPYEQYF
13,TRBJ1-6,.,.,TRBV10-3,TGTGCCATCAGCGAGAGGGATAATTCACCCCTCCACTTT,CAISERDNSPLHF
13,TRBJ2-5,.,.,TRBV10-3,TGTGCCATCAGTGAGGACAGGAGAGAGACCCAGTACTTC,CAISEDRRETQYF
12,TRBJ2-7,.,few,TRBV6-5,TGTGCCAGCAGTTACCGAACAGGGGAGCAGTACTTC,CASSYRTGEQYF
13,TRBJ2-7,TRBD1,.,TRBV20-1,TGCAGTGCTAGGACAGGGTCTTTTAGCGAGCAGTACTTC,CSARTGSFSEQYF
11,TRBJ1-1,.,.,TRBV5-1,TGCGCCAGCAGCTTGGACAGTGAAGCTTTCTTT,CASSLDSEAFF